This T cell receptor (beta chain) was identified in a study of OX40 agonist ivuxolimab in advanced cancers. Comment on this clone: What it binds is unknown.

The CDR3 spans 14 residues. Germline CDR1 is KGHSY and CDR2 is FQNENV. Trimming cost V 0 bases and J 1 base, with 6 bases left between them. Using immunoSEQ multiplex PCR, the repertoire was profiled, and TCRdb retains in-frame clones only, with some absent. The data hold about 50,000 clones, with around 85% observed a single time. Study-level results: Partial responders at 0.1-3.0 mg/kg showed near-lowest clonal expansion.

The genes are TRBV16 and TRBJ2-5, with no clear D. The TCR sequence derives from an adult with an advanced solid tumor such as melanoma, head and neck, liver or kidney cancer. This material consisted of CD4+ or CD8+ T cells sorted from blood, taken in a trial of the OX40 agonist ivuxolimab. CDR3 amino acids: CASSQSTSQETQYF. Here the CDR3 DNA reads TGTGCCAGCAGCCAATCGACCAGCCAAGAGACCCAGTACTTC.